One sample yielded the 14 T cell receptor beta chains listed below, sequenced in a study of blood T cell repertoires in COVID-19. Repertoires were generated with immunoSEQ multiplex PCR, while TCRdb's copy carries only in-frame clones and drops some. Of about 90,000 clones listed, around four fifths are singletons. Sequences were obtained from peripheral blood. The source of these receptors is a woman between 70 and 85 years old with active or convalescent COVID-19.

The chain couples TRBV7-9 to TRBJ1-6, with a weak D call TRBD1 (5 bases). Germline values: CDR1 SEHNR, CDR2 FQNEAQ (reference sequence). Trimming stripped 1 base from V and 4 bases from J, with 8 bases between. The CDR3 is made up of 15 amino acids. The CDR3 sequence: CASSLGDLYNSPLHF. The CDR3 bases are TGTGCCAGCAGCTTAGGGGACTTGTATAATTCACCCCTCCACTTT.

The chain has TRBV13 and TRBJ2-3, with 8 bases identical to TRBD2. This CDR3 has 16 residues. After removal of 5 bases from V and 7 bases from J, the junction contained 14 bases not matched to a gene. Germline V gene sequence: CDR1 PRHDT, CDR2 FYEKMQ (reference sequence). The CDR3 loop is CASSRDRSLAGYTQYF. In DNA, the CDR3 is TGTGCCAGCAGCCGCGACAGGTCCCTAGCGGGCTATACGCAGTATTTT. Full variable domain (outside the CDR3, taken from reference TRBV13 and TRBJ2-3): AAGVIQSPRHLIKEKRETATLKCYPIPRHDTVYWYQQGPGQDPQFLISFYEKMQSDKGSIPDRFSAQQFSDYHSELNMSSLELGDSALYFCASSRDRSLAGYTQYFGPGTRLTVL.

This chain joins TRBV5-1 and TRBJ2-7; D unclear. The CDR3 has 14 residues. Trimming took off 3 bases at V and 0 bases at J, with 10 bases between the two ends. CDR1 and CDR2 from the germline V gene are SGHRS and YFSETQ. The CDR3 DNA is TGCGCCAGCAGCTCAGACACCCACTCCTACGAGCAGTACTTC. It encodes CASSSDTHSYEQYF.

V gene TRBV7-2 combines with J gene TRBJ2-1; a possible D gene is TRBD2 (7 bases). The CDR3 contains 15 residues. In germline, CDR1 is SGHTA, CDR2 FQGNSA. Trimming pared 4 bases from V and 5 bases from J, leaving 15 bases between. The CDR3 loop reads CASSYWGGADNEQFF. The CDR3 region has the DNA TGTGCCAGCAGCTATTGGGGGGGGGCCGACAATGAGCAGTTCTTC. Full variable domain (missing parts from reference TRBV7-2 and TRBJ2-1): GAGVSQSPSNKVTEKGKDVELRCDPISGHTALYWYRQSLGQGLEFLIYFQGNSAPDKSGLPSDRFSAERTGGSVSTLTIQRTQQEDSAVYLCASSYWGGADNEQFFGPGTRLTVL.

Here the CDR3 DNA reads TGCGCCAGCTCCGGCAGGGCCTCCGGGGCCAACGTCCTGACTTTC. Translated: CASSGRASGANVLTF. The V and J genes are TRBV5-1 and TRBJ2-6; a weak D match, TRBD1 (5 bases). CDR1 is SGHRS and CDR2 is YFSETQ in the germline V gene. The CDR3 contains 15 residues. V was pared by 7 bases and J by 4 bases, with 15 bases between.

V usage is TRBV3-1 (or the pseudogene TRBV3-2) and J usage is TRBJ1-1, with 8 positions matching TRBD1. The CDR3 runs to 16 residues. The junction had 7 bases not matched to a gene; V was cut back by 4 bases and J by 0 bases. Looked up from germline, CDR1 is LGHDT and CDR2 is YNNKEL (reference sequence). The CDR3 nucleotides read TGTGCCAGCAGCCGCACCGGACAGGGTGTGAACACTGAAGCTTTCTTT. Its protein is CASSRTGQGVNTEAFF.

The rearrangement uses TRBV7-2 and TRBJ2-2, with 12 bases that match TRBD2. This CDR3 spans 14 amino acids. Looked up from germline, CDR1 is SGHTA and CDR2 is FQGNSA. The V and J ends lost 7 bases and 5 bases, in that order; junction bases with no gene match: 2. The CDR3 DNA follows: TGTGCCAGCATTCTAGCGGGGGGGACCGGGGAGCTGTTTTTT. Its protein is CASILAGGTGELFF.

J is TRBJ2-7 and V is TRBV5-1; 8 bases are a match to TRBD1. V lost 4 bases to trimming and J lost 6 bases; unmatched junction nucleotides: 6. Germline V gene sequence: CDR1 SGHRS, CDR2 YFSETQ. The CDR3 is made up of 13 amino acids. The CDR3 DNA is TGCGCCAGCAGCCAGGGGGCCCGGGTCGAGCAGTACTTC. Translated, it gives CASSQGARVEQYF.

This clone was recorded a few times. J is TRBJ2-2 and V is TRBV7-6, with 10 bases that match TRBD1. The germline V gene encodes CDR1 SGHVS and CDR2 FNYEAQ. The junction had 11 bases not matched to a gene; V was cut back by 5 bases and J by 5 bases. This CDR3 has 17 residues. The CDR3 DNA is TGTGCCAGCAGCAATCATCAAGGACAGGGGGGTACCGGGGAGCTGTTTTTT. Residues: CASSNHQGQGGTGELFF.

In DNA, the CDR3 is TGTGCCAGCAGCCGACAGGCCAACACTGAAGCTTTCTTT. Protein sequence: CASSRQANTEAFF. The chain couples TRBV14 to TRBJ1-1; D is possibly TRBD1 (6 bases). This CDR3 spans 13 amino acids. With 4 bases removed from V and 2 bases from J, the gap between germline ends came to 8 bases. CDR1 and CDR2 (germline): SGHDN, FVKESK.

This clone appeared once. The chain uses TRBV18 and TRBJ2-2; D not certain. This CDR3 is built from 15 residues. Germline lookup yields CDR1 KGHSH and CDR2 LQKENI. Trimming cost V 0 bases and J 7 bases, with 12 bases left between them. The CDR3 sequence is CASSPPSRSDGELFF. The CDR3 region has the DNA TGTGCCAGCTCACCACCGTCACGGTCCGACGGGGAGCTGTTTTTT. Supplemented by reference TRBV18 and TRBJ2-2, the full variable domain reads NAGVMQNPRHLVRRRGQEARLRCSPMKGHSHVYWYRQLPEEGLKFMVYLQKENIIDESGMPKERFSAEFPKEGPSILRIQQVVRGDSAAYFCASSPPSRSDGELFFGEGSRLTVL.

The chain has TRBV7-8 and TRBJ2-7, with a possible D match to TRBD1 (5 bases). The CDR3 contains 15 residues. CDR1 is SGHVS and CDR2 is FQNEAQ in the germline V gene. Trimming left V 2 bases short and J 6 bases short, with 17 bases between. CDR3 coding DNA: TGTGCCAGCAGCTTATGGTATCAGGGTGCTGGCGAGCAGTACTTC. Protein: CASSLWYQGAGEQYF.

V gene TRBV3-1 (or the pseudogene TRBV3-2) combines with J gene TRBJ1-3, with 11 nucleotides matching TRBD1. This CDR3 has 15 residues. Trimming at V came to 6 bases and at J to 4 bases, leaving 5 bases not matched to a gene. Germline V CDR1 and CDR2: LGHDT, YNNKEL (reference sequence). As DNA, the CDR3 is TGTGCCAGCAGGGGGACAGGGGGAGGCGGAAACACCATATATTTT. It yields the protein CASRGTGGGGNTIYF.

The CDR3 region is CASSLLADTQYF. The DNA for the CDR3 is TGTGCCAGCAGCTTACTTGCAGATACGCAGTATTTT. This chain links TRBV7-2 with TRBJ2-3, with no clear D. Looked up from germline, CDR1 is SGHTA and CDR2 is FQGNSA. The CDR3 is 12 residues long. V was trimmed by 2 bases and J by 4 bases, leaving 4 bases between them. The complete variable domain, with remaining parts taken from reference TRBV7-2 and TRBJ2-3, reads GAGVSQSPSNKVTEKGKDVELRCDPISGHTALYWYRQSLGQGLEFLIYFQGNSAPDKSGLPSDRFSAERTGGSVSTLTIQRTQQEDSAVYLCASSLLADTQYFGPGTRLTVL.